This note documents a single T cell receptor (beta chain) sequence. Its cognate antigen is unknown. This entry belongs to a study of cytomegalovirus exposure and HLA in healthy donors. Background on the study: According to later analysis, the same platform produced the 120 validation and 600 to 800 first-cohort repertoires. Study-wide results and caveats: As confirmed in vitro, a few CMV-associated chains were specific for CMV antigens. Despite most TCR sequences being rare, some public TCRs occurred in many donors. There were around 160 TCR beta chains listed as cytomegalovirus-associated.

The protocol was immunoSEQ multiplex PCR, while the TCRdb copy is restricted to in-frame clones and leaves out a portion. The sample carries 200,000 to 250,000 clones, over 75% recorded once. The V gene's germline CDR1 is LGHNA and CDR2 YNFKEQ. The CDR3 has 16 amino acids. J lost 9 bases, V lost 1 base, and 12 bases had no gene match. The V call is TRBV4-2, the J call TRBJ2-1; the match to TRBD2 covers 7 bases. The specimen sequenced was PBMCs. This TCR was recovered from a woman younger than 35 in good health and CMV-seropositive. CDR3 protein: CASSQVGGLDGPEQFF. CDR3 sequence (DNA): TGTGCCAGCAGCCAAGTGGGCGGACTAGACGGCCCTGAGCAGTTCTTC.